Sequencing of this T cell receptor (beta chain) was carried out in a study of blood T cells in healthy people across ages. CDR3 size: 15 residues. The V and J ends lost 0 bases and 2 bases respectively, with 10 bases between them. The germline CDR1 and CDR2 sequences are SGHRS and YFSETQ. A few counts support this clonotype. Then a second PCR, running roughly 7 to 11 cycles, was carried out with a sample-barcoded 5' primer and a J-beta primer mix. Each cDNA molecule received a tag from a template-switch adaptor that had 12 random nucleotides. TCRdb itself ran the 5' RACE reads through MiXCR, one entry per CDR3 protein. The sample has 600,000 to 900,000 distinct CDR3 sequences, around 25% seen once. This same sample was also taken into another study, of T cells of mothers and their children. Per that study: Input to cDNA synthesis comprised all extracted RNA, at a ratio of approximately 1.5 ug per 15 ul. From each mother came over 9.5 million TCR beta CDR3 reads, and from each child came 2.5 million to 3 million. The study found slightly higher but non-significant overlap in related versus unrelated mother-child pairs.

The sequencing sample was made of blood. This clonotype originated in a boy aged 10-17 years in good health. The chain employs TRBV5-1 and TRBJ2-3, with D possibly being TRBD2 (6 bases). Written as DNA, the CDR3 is TGCGCCAGCAGCTTGGGGACTATTACCACAGATACGCAGTATTTT. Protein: CASSLGTITTDTQYF.